One sample yielded the 14 T cell receptor beta chains listed below, sequenced in a study of molecular identifiers for immune sequencing clone quantification. Via MiXCR, TCRdb re-called the PCR reads, giving one row per CDR3 protein. The profile shows about 640,000 distinct CDR3 sequences, just under 20% of them singletons. Sequenced: naive CD8+ T cells from blood, with Jurkat cell RNA spiked in. Indicated subset: FACS-sorted CD8+CD4-CCR7+CD45RA+ naive T cells. Source of these receptors: a human donor in good health. Some libraries in this study had Jurkat cell RNA spiked in.

The chain is built from TRBV5-1 and TRBJ2-1; 9 bases agree with TRBD2. The CDR3 runs 16 residues. The J segment lost 8 bases and the V segment lost 5 bases, leaving 14 bases of the junction unmatched. Germline CDR1 and CDR2: SGHRS and YFSETQ. The DNA of the CDR3 is TGCGCCAGCAGTCCATTTAGCGGGAGCAATTTGGATGAGCAGTTCTTC. Its translation: CASSPFSGSNLDEQFF. The whole variable domain, remainder taken from reference TRBV5-1 and TRBJ2-1, is KAGVTQTPRYLIKTRGQQVTLSCSPISGHRSVSWYQQTPGQGLQFLFEYFSETQRNKGNFPGRFSGRQFSNSRSEMNVSTLELGDSALYLCASSPFSGSNLDEQFFGPGTRLTVL.

The chain recombines TRBV24-1 with TRBJ2-5, with D hard to call. The CDR3 is made up of 14 amino acids. Trimming shortened V by 4 bases and J by 1 base, and 9 bases separated the two germline ends. The germline V gene encodes CDR1 KGHDR and CDR2 SFDVKD. CDR3: CATSDLDGQETQYF. The CDR3 DNA sequence: TGTGCCACCAGTGACCTGGACGGCCAAGAGACCCAGTACTTC.

As to this clonotype: The CDR3 ends on some other residue instead of the conserved phenylalanine or tryptophan, so this is likely a read error. V gene TRBV12-3 or TRBV12-4 combines with J gene TRBJ2-7; no clear D. This CDR3 spans 14 amino acids. V lost 6 bases to trimming and J lost 0 bases, with 12 bases between them. In nucleotides, the CDR3 is TGTGCCAGCAGGGCCGAATACAGCTCCTACGAGCAGTACTCC. Translating it yields CASRAEYSSYEQYS.

As concerns this clonotype: Being one base from a much bigger clone, this may be a read error. This chain links TRBV7-9 with TRBJ2-5; D remains unclear. This CDR3 is built from 14 residues. Germline V gene lookup returns CDR1 SEHNR and CDR2 FQNEAQ (reference sequence). The CDR3 nucleotides are TGTGCCAGCAGCCACGTAAACCCACAAGAGACCCAGTGCTTC. It translates to CASSHVNPQETQCF. Variable domain in full (rest from reference TRBV7-9 and TRBJ2-5): DTGVSQNPRHKITKRGQNVTFRCDPISEHNRLYWYRQTLGQGPEFLTYFQNEAQLEKSRLLSDRFSAERPKGSFSTLEIQRTEQGDSAMYLCASSHVNPQETQCFGPGTRLLVL.

Remarks on this clonotype: Since a much larger clone is just one base distant, this may be a read error. It is unclear where the CDR3 begins or ends on the DNA, so no DNA is shown, and the CDR3 is as TCRdb lists it. The gene calls are TRBV10-2 and TRBJ1-5. Looked up from germline, CDR1 is WSHSY and CDR2 is SAAADI. 15 amino acids form the CDR3, both terminal residues included. The CDR3 is CASSEWAEGNQPQRF.

In regard to this clonotype: A read error may be the cause here, since a much bigger clone is one base away. The chain carries TRBV14 and TRBJ2-7; 8 positions match TRBD2. This CDR3 is 17 amino acids long. The germline CDR1 and CDR2 sequences are SGHDN and FVKESK. Germline trimming cut 1 base from V and 2 bases from J; bases unmatched to any gene: 10. This CDR3 reads CASSQGIGTSGPYEQYF. DNA for the CDR3: TGTGCCAGCAGCCAAGGTATCGGTACTAGCGGCCCCTACGAGCAGTACTTC.

This clonotype was observed a handful of times. A single base separates this from a much larger clone, so it may be a read error. The CDR3 does not end in the conserved phenylalanine or tryptophan, so this is likely a read error. V and J are TRBV7-8 and TRBJ1-1, with a possible D match to TRBD1 (6 bases). Germline V gene sequence: CDR1 SGHVS, CDR2 FQNEAQ. This CDR3 region has 14 residues. Trimming took 1 base from V and 1 from J, leaving 7 bases between them. This CDR3 is CASSLGTANTEAFL. CDR3 sequence (DNA): TGTGCCAGCAGCTTAGGGACAGCGAACACTGAAGCTTTCTTG.

In its sample, this clonotype was seen many times. This chain joins TRBV20-1 and TRBJ2-3, with a weak D call TRBD2 (6 bases). The CDR3 totals 16 residues. Trimming took off 0 bases at V and 0 bases at J, with 13 bases between the two ends. CDR1 DFQATT and CDR2 SNEGSKA come from the germline V gene (reference sequence). CDR3 sequence reads: CSARDWSGTSTDTQYF. The CDR3 coding sequence is TGCAGTGCTAGAGATTGGTCAGGGACTAGCACAGATACGCAGTATTTT.

The gene calls are TRBV27 and TRBJ2-2; D call uncertain. Germline-derived CDR1 and CDR2 are MNHEY and SMNVEV (reference sequence). The V end lost 2 bases, the J end lost 7 bases, and 5 bases lay between the germline ends. The CDR3 extends over 12 amino acids. The CDR3 sequence: CASSLRHGELFF. The CDR3, as DNA: TGTGCCAGCAGTTTACGTCACGGGGAGCTGTTTTTT.

This clonotype was recorded at least ten times. CDR3 sequence: CASSRQGNIQYF. For the CDR3, the DNA is TGTGCCAGCAGCCGACAGGGGAACATTCAGTACTTC. The chain carries TRBV7-9 and TRBJ2-4, with TRBD1 matching 8 bases. V gave up 5 bases and J gave up 7 bases; unmatched junction bases: 1. This CDR3 is built from 12 residues. Germline V lookup: CDR1 SEHNR, CDR2 FQNEAQ (reference sequence).

Details on this clonotype: Without the conserved terminal phenylalanine or tryptophan, this CDR3 likely stems from a read error. CDR3: CASSYGSYYEQYS. CDR3 sequence (DNA): TGTGCCAGCAGCTATGGGTCCTACTACGAGCAGTACTCC. The chain carries TRBV7-9 and TRBJ2-7; D not resolved. CDR1 and CDR2 (germline): SEHNR, FQNEAQ (reference sequence). V lost 4 bases and J lost 3, with 10 bases in between. The length of the CDR3 is 13 residues.

This clonotype appeared many times. The genes are TRBV12-3 or TRBV12-4 and TRBJ2-1, with 7 bases fitting TRBD2. This CDR3 has 15 residues. Trimming at V came to 5 bases and at J to 4 bases, leaving 8 bases not matched to a gene. The CDR3 nucleotides are TGTGCCAGCAGTCCCCGGAGCGGGGATTACAATGAGCAGTTCTTC. Protein: CASSPRSGDYNEQFF.

This clonotype has at least ten counts. This chain links TRBV14 with TRBJ2-2, with 8 bases that match TRBD1. The CDR3 loop spans 18 amino acids. Germline trimming cut 0 bases from V and 4 bases from J; bases unmatched to any gene: 10. Germline V CDR1 and CDR2: SGHDN, FVKESK. CDR3 region: CASSQDFRGRRFTGELFF. The DNA for the CDR3 is TGTGCCAGCAGCCAAGACTTCAGGGGGCGAAGGTTCACCGGGGAGCTGTTTTTT. The variable domain in full, completed from reference TRBV14 and TRBJ2-2, reads EAGVTQFPSHSVIEKGQTVTLRCDPISGHDNLYWYRRVMGKEIKFLLHFVKESKQDESGMPNNRFLAERTGGTYSTLKVQPAELEDSGVYFCASSQDFRGRRFTGELFFGEGSRLTVL.

This chain joins TRBV28 and TRBJ1-6; TRBD1 might be the D (5 bases). Trimming took 6 bases from V and 10 from J, leaving 22 bases between them. This CDR3 comprises 16 residues. CDR1 and CDR2 (germline): MDHEN, SYDVKM. CDR3 protein: CASRIEGGTHSSPLHF. DNA of the CDR3: TGTGCCAGCAGGATAGAAGGCGGGACCCATAGCTCACCCCTCCACTTT.